This T cell receptor beta chain was sequenced for a study of a mutant IDH1 vaccine in newly diagnosed glioma. Turning to the study itself: Vaccine administration was initiated 4-6 weeks following radiotherapy alone, or with temozolomide cycles. Patients had received radiotherapy, temozolomide, or both previously, most receiving both.

Only in-frame clones appear in the TCRdb table, and some are missing; sequencing was by immunoSEQ multiplex PCR. This table holds about 38,000 clones, 81% found once. Regarding time point: week 23, last vaccination. Topical imiquimod was applied with each vaccine dose, which held 300 ug of mutant IDH1 20-mer peptide. Diagnosis in the donors showed new WHO grade 3 or 4 astrocytomas that were IDH1-mutant and ATRX-lost. CDR1 SNHLY and CDR2 FYNNEI come from the germline V gene. Unmatched junction bases numbered 10, after V lost 4 bases and J lost 8 bases. The CDR3 extends over 14 amino acids. As to this clone: Its antigen is undetermined.

V and J are TRBV2 and TRBJ1-2; 7 bases map to TRBD1. Material: PBMCs, obtained from a glioma patient whose treatment included an IDH1 peptide vaccine. The TCR comes from a man aged 35-49 years with glioma. The chain's CDR3 is CASSVPKGARGYTF. CDR3 in DNA: TGTGCCAGCAGTGTCCCCAAGGGGGCGAGGGGCTACACCTTC.